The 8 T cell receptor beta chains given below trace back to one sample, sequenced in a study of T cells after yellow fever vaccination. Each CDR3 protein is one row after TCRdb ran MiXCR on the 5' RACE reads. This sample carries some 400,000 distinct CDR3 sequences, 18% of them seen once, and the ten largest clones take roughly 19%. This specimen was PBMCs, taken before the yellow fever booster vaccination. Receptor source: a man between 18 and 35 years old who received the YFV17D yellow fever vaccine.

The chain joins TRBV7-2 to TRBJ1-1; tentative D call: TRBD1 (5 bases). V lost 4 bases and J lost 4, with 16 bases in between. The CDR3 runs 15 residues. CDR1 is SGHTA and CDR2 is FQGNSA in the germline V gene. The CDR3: CASSSRQRGGTEAFF. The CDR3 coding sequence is TGTGCCAGCAGCTCTCGACAGCGCGGTGGCACTGAAGCTTTCTTT. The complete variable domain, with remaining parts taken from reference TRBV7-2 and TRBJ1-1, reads GAGVSQSPSNKVTEKGKDVELRCDPISGHTALYWYRQSLGQGLEFLIYFQGNSAPDKSGLPSDRFSAERTGGSVSTLTIQRTQQEDSAVYLCASSSRQRGGTEAFFGQGTRLTVV.

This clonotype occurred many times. The CDR3: CASSSVQVNTEAFF. Here the CDR3 DNA reads TGTGCCAGCAGCTCAGTACAGGTGAACACTGAAGCTTTCTTT. The V and J genes are TRBV5-6 and TRBJ1-1, with D tentatively TRBD1 (5 bases). The CDR3 has 14 residues. V was pared by 3 bases and J by 0 bases, with 9 bases between. Germline V gives CDR1 SGHDT, CDR2 YYEEEE.

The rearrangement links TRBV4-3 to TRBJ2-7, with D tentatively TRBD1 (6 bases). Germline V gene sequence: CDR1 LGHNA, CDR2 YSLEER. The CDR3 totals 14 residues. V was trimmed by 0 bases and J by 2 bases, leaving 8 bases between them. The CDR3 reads CASSQDAGAYEQYF. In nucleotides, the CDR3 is TGCGCCAGCAGCCAAGATGCAGGGGCCTACGAGCAGTACTTC.

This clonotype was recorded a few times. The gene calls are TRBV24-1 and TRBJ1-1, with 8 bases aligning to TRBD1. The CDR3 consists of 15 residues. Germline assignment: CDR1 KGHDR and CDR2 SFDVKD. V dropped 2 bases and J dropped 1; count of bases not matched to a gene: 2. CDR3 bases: TGTGCCACCAGTGATTCCACAGGGGGGAACACTGAAGCTTTCTTT. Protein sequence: CATSDSTGGNTEAFF.

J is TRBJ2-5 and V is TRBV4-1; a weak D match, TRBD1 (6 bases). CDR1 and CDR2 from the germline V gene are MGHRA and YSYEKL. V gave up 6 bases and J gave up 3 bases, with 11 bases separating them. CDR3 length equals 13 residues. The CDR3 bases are TGCGCCAGCAGGCAGACAGGTGAAGAGACCCAGTACTTC. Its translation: CASRQTGEETQYF.

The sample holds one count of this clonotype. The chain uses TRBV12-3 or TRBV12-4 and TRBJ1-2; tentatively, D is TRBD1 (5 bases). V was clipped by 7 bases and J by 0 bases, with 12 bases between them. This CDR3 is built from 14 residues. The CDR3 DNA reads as TGTGCCAGCACCTCGGGGGGGACTAACTATGGCTACACCTTC. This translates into CASTSGGTNYGYTF.

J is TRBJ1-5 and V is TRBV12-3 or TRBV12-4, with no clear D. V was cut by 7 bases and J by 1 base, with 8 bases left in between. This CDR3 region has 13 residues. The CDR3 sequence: CASTMGSNQPQHF. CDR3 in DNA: TGTGCCAGCACCATGGGGAGCAATCAGCCCCAGCATTTT.

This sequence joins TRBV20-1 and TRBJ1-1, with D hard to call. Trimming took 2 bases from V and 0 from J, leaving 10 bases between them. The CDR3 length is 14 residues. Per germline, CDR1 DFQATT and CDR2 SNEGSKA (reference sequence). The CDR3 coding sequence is TGCAGTGCTAGACATCCAATGTTGAACACTGAAGCTTTCTTT. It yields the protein CSARHPMLNTEAFF.